Below are 3 T cell receptor beta chains sequenced from a single sample in a study of blood T cell repertoires in COVID-19 (dated by TCRdb to about 2020). Library method: the immunoSEQ multiplex PCR assay. TCRdb carries this immuneACCESS record with in-frame sequences only. Its versions omit some clonotypes, under half of them owing to an unresolved V gene in the studies checked, with the rest unexplained. In this sample the table shows around 300,000 clones, approximately 86% of which occur a single time. Of the sample, 0.75% to 1% is held by the ten largest clones. The sample comprised PBMCs or T cells enriched from blood (not recorded which). The source is a woman aged 25 to 39 who had recovered from COVID-19.

This clone has just one count. The V gene is TRBV28, the J gene TRBJ2-1; 8 positions agree with TRBD1. Germline-derived CDR1 and CDR2 are MDHEN and SYDVKM. After removal of 4 bases from V and 5 bases from J, the junction contained 10 bases not matched to a gene. There are 16 residues in the CDR3. The CDR3 here is CASSSQDRGLNNEQFF. The DNA for the CDR3 is TGTGCCAGCAGTTCCCAAGACAGGGGCCTTAACAATGAGCAGTTCTTC.

The V call is TRBV7-9, the J call TRBJ1-4; D is perhaps TRBD1 (6 bases). There are 14 residues in the CDR3. Germline CDR1 reads SEHNR; CDR2 reads FQNEAQ (reference sequence). With 3 bases removed from V and 4 bases from J, the gap between germline ends came to 9 bases. The CDR3 bases are TGTGCCAGCAGCTTCAGGGGCTATAATGAAAAACTGTTTTTT. Translating gives CASSFRGYNEKLFF.

This clone has a single count. The chain recombines TRBV6-6 with TRBJ1-2, with D possibly matching TRBD1 (6 bases). The V gene's germline CDR1 is MNHNY and CDR2 SVGAGI (reference sequence). With 0 bases removed from V and 4 bases from J, the gap between germline ends came to 9 bases. The CDR3 contains 14 residues. The CDR3 reads CASSYSTGRYGYTF. The CDR3 DNA is TGTGCCAGCAGTTACTCGACAGGTCGCTATGGCTACACCTTC.